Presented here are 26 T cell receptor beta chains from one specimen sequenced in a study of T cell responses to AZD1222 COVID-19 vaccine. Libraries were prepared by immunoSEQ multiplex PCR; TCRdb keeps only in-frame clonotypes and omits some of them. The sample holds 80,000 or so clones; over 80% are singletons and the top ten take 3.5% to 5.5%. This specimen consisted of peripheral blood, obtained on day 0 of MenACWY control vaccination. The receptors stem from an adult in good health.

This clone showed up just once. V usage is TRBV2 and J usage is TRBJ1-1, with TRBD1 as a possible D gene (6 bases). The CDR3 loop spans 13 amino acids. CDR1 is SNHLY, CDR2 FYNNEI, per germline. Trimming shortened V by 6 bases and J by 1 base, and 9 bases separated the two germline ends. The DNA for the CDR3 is TGTGCCAGCAGACAGGGTGCGAACACTGAAGCTTTCTTT. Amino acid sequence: CASRQGANTEAFF.

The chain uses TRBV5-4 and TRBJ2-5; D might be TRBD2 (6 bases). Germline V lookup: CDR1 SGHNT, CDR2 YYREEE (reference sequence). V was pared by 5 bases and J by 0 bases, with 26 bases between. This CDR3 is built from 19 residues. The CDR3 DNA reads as TGTGCCAGCAGTTTCGTCCGGAGTGCGGGGATCTCGTACCAAGAGACCCAGTACTTC. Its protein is CASSFVRSAGISYQETQYF.

CDR3 in amino acids: CASSLTVGANYGYTF. For the CDR3, the DNA is TGTGCCAGCAGCCTGACAGTTGGGGCTAACTATGGCTACACCTTC. The rearrangement joins TRBV27 to TRBJ1-2; tentatively, D is TRBD1 (5 bases). The germline CDR1 and CDR2 sequences are MNHEY and SMNVEV (reference sequence). The CDR3 sequence is 15 residues long. The V gene lost 6 bases and the J gene lost 0 bases, with 14 bases spanning the gap.

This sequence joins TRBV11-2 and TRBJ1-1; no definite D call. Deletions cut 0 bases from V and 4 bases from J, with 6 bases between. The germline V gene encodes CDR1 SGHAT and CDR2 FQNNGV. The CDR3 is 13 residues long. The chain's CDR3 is CASSLDYVTEAFF. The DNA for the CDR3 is TGTGCCAGCAGCTTAGATTACGTCACTGAAGCTTTCTTT.

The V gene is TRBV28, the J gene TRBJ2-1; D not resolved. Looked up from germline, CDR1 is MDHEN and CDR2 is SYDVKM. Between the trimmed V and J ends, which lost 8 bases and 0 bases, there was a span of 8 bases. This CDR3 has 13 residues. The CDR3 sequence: CASGEYSYNEQFF. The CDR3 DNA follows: TGTGCCAGCGGGGAATACTCCTACAATGAGCAGTTCTTC.

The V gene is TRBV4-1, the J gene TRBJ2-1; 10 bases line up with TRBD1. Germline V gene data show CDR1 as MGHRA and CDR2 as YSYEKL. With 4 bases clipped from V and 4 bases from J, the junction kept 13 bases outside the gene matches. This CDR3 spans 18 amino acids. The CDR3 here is CASSPTHPPGQGYNEQFF. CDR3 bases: TGCGCCAGCAGCCCAACCCATCCCCCGGGACAGGGGTACAATGAGCAGTTCTTC.

The CDR3 bases are TGTGCCAGCGCGGAGACTAGCGGGAGGAATGAGCAGTTCTTC. Translating gives CASAETSGRNEQFF. This chain joins TRBV6-6 and TRBJ2-1; 13 positions match TRBD2. Germline values: CDR1 MNHNY, CDR2 SVGAGI (reference sequence). This CDR3 has 14 residues. V was pared by 8 bases and J by 7 bases, with 5 bases of the junction left unmatched.

The CDR3 DNA is TGTGCCTGGGTCTCCAGGGAGGGGACTGAAGCTTTCTTT. Its protein is CAWVSREGTEAFF. The chain joins TRBV30 to TRBJ1-1; D perhaps matches TRBD1 (5 bases). CDR1 is GTSNPN and CDR2 is SVGIG in the germline V gene (reference sequence). V was pared by 5 bases and J by 5 bases, with 15 bases between. The CDR3 extends over 13 amino acids.

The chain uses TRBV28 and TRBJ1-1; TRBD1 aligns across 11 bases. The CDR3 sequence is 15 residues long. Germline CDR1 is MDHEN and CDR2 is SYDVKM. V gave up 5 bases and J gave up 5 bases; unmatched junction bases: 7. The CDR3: CASSMGQGGGTEAFF. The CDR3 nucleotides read TGTGCCAGCAGTATGGGACAGGGGGGGGGAACTGAAGCTTTCTTT.

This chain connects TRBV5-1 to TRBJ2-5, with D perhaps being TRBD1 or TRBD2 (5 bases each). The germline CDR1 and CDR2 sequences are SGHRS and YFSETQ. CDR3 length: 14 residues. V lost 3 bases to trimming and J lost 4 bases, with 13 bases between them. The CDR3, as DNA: TGCGCCAGCAGCTCACCGGGACGAGGAGAGACCCAGTACTTC. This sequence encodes CASSSPGRGETQYF.

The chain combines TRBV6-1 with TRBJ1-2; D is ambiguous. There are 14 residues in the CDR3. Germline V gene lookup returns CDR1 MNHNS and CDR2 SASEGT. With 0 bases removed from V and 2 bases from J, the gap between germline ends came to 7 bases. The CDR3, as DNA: TGTGCCAGCAGTGAAGCCGCCGGGAACTATGGCTACACCTTC. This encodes CASSEAAGNYGYTF.

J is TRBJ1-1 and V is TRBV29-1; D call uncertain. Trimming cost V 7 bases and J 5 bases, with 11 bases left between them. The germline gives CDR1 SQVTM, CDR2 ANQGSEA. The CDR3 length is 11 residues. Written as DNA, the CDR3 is TGCAGCGCCGGGGTGCTGACTGAAGCTTTCTTT. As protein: CSAGVLTEAFF.

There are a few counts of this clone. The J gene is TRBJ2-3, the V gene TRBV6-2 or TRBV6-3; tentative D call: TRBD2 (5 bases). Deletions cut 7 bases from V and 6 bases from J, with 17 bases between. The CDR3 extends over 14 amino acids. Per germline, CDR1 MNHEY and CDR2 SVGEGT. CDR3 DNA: TGTGCCAGCACCCCTAGGTTCGGCGGGGATACGCAGTATTTT. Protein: CASTPRFGGDTQYF.

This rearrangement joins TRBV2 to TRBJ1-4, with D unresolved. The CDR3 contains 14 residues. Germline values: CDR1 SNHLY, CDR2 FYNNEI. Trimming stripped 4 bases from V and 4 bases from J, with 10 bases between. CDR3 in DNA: TGTGCCAGCAGTGTCAGGAATATTAATGAAAAACTGTTTTTT. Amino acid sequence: CASSVRNINEKLFF.

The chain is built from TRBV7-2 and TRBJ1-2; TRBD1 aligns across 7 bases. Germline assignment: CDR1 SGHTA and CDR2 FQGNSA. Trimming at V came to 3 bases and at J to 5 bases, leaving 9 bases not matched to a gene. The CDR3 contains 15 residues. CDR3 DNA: TGTGCCAGCAGCTTGGGAGGGGGCATTCGGTATGGCTACACCTTC. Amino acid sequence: CASSLGGGIRYGYTF.

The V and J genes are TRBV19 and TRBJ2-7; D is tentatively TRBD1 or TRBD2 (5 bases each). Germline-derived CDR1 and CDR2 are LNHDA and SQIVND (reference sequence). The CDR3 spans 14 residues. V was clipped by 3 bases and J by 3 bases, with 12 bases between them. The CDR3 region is CASSMSSRGYEQYF. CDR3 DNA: TGTGCCAGTAGTATGTCTTCGAGGGGCTACGAGCAGTACTTC.

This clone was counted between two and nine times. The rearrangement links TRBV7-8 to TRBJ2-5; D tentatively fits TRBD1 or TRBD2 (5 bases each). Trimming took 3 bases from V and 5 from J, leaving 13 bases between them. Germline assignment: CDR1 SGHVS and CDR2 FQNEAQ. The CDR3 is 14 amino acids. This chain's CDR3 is CASSFGVGEETQYF. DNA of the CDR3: TGTGCCAGCAGCTTTGGGGTAGGGGAGGAGACCCAGTACTTC.

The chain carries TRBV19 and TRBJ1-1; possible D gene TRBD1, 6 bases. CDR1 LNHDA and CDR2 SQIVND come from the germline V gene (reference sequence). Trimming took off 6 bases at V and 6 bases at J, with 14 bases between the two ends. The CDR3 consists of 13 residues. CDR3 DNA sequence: TGTGCCAGTAGCCTTACAGGGTCCCCTGAAGCTTTCTTT. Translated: CASSLTGSPEAFF.

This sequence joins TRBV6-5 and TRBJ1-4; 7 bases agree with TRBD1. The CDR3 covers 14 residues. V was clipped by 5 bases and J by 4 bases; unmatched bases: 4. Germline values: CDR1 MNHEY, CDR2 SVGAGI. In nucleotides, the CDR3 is TGTGCCAGCAGTCCGACAGGGAATAATGAAAAACTGTTTTTT. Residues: CASSPTGNNEKLFF.

Here the CDR3 reads CASSTRQGQETQYF. The CDR3 DNA sequence: TGTGCCAGCAGCACCCGACAGGGCCAAGAGACCCAGTACTTC. The V and J genes are TRBV5-4 and TRBJ2-5, with 7 bases that match TRBD1. Germline V gene lookup returns CDR1 SGHNT and CDR2 YYREEE (reference sequence). After removal of 4 bases from V and 1 base from J, the junction contained 4 bases not matched to a gene. The CDR3 is 14 residues long.

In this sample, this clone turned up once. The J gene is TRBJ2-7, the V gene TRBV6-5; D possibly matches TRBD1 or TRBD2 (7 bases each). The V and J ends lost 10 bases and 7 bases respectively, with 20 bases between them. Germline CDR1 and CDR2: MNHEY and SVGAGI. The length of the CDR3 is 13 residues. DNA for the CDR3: TGTGCCACCACCGGGGGGACAGACCGAGAGCAGTACTTC. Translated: CATTGGTDREQYF.

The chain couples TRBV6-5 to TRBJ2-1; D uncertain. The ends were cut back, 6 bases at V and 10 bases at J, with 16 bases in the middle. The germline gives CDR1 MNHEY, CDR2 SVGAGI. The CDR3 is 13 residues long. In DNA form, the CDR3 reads TGTGCCAGCAGCCATGGCTCTACTCCGGAGCAGTTCTTC. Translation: CASSHGSTPEQFF.

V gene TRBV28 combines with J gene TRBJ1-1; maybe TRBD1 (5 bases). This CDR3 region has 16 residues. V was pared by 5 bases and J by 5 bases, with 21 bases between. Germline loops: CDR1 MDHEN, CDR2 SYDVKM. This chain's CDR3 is CASSPLRDSKGTEAFF. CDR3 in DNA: TGTGCCAGCAGTCCCCTCCGTGACAGTAAGGGGACTGAAGCTTTCTTT.

CDR3 sequence: CASSLDSSGTADTQYF. CDR3 sequence (DNA): TGTGCCAGCAGCTTAGATTCCTCAGGGACAGCAGATACGCAGTATTTT. The chain joins TRBV11-2 to TRBJ2-3; 7 nucleotides agree with TRBD1. Per germline, CDR1 SGHAT and CDR2 FQNNGV. The CDR3 consists of 16 residues. The V gene end was trimmed by 0 bases and the J gene end by 4 bases; junction bases not matched to a gene: 7. Variable domain in full (rest from reference TRBV11-2 and TRBJ2-3): EAGVAQSPRYKIIEKRQSVAFWCNPISGHATLYWYQQILGQGPKLLIQFQNNGVVDDSQLPKDRFSAERLKGVDSTLKIQPAKLEDSAVYLCASSLDSSGTADTQYFGPGTRLTVL.

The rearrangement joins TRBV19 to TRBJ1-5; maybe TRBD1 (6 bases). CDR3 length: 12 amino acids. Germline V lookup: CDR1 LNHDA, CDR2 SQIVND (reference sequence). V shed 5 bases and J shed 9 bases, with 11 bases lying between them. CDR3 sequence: CASSLQGRPQHF. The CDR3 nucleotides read TGTGCCAGTAGTTTACAGGGTAGGCCCCAGCATTTT.

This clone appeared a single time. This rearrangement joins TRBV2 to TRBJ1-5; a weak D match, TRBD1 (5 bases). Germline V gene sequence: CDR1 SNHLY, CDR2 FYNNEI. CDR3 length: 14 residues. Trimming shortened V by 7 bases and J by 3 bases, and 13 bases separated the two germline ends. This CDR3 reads CASKQAENNQPQHF. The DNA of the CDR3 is TGTGCCAGCAAACAGGCAGAAAACAATCAGCCCCAGCATTTT.